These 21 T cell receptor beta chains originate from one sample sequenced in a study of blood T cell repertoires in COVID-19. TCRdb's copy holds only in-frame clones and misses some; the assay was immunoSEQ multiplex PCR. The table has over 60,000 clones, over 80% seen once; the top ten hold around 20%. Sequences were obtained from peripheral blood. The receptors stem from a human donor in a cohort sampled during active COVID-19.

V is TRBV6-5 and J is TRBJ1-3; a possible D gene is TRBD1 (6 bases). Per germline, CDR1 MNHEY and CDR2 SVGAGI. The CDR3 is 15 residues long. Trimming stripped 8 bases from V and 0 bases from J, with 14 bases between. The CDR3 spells CASHRSGDSGNTIYF. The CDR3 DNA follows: TGTGCCAGCCACCGGTCAGGGGACTCTGGAAACACCATATATTTT.

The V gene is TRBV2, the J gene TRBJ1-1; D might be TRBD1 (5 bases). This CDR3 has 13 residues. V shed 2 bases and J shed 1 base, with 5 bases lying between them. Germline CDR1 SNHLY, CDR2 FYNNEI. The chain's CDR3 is CASSERGNTEAFF. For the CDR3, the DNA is TGTGCCAGCAGTGAAAGGGGGAACACTGAAGCTTTCTTT.

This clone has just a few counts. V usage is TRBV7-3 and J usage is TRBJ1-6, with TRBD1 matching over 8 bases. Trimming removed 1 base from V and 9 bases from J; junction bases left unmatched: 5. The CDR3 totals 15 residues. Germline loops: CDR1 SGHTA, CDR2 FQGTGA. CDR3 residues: CASSLIGQGGSPLHF. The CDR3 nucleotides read TGTGCCAGCAGCTTAATTGGACAGGGTGGTTCACCCCTCCACTTT.

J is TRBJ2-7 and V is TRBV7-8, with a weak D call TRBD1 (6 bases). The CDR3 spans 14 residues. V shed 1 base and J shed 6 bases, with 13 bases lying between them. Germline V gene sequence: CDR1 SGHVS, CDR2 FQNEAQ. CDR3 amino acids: CASSLVGVGGEQYF. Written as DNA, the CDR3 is TGTGCCAGCAGCTTAGTTGGGGTAGGGGGCGAGCAGTACTTC.

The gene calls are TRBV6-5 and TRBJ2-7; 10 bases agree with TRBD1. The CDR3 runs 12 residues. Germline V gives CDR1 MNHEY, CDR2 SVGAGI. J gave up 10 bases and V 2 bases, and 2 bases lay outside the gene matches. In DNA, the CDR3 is TGTGCCAGCAGTTACGGGACAGGGGCTCAGTACTTC. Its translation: CASSYGTGAQYF.

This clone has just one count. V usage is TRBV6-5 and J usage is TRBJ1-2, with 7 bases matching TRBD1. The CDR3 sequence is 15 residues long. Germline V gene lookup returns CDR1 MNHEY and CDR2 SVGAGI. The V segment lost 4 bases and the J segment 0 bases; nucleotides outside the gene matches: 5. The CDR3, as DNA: TGTGCCAGCAGTTCCCAAAGGGGGCCTAACTATGGCTACACCTTC. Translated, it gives CASSSQRGPNYGYTF.

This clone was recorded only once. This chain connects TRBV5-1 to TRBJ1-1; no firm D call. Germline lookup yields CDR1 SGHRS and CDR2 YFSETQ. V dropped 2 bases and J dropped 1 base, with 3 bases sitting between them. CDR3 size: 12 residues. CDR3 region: CASSFGNTEAFF. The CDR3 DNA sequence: TGCGCCAGCAGCTTCGGGAACACTGAAGCTTTCTTT.

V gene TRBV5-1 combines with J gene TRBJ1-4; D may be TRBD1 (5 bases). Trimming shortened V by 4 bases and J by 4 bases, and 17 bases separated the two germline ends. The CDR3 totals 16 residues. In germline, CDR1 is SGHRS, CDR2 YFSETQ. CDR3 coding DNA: TGCGCCAGCAGCCCGGGACGGGGGTTAATTAATGAAAAACTGTTTTTT. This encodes CASSPGRGLINEKLFF.

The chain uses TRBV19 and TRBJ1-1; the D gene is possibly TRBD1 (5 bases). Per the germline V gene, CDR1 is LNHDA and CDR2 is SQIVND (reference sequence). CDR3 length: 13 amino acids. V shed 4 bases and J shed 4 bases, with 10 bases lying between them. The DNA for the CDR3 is TGTGCCAGTAGTAGCCAGGGAGGCACTGAAGCTTTCTTT. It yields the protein CASSSQGGTEAFF.

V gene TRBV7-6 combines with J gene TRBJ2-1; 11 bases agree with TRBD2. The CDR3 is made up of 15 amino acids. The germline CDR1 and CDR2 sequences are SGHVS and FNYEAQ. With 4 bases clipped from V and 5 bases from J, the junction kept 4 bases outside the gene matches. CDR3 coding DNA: TGTGCCAGCAGCTGGTTAGCGGGGGGGAACAATGAGCAGTTCTTC. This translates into CASSWLAGGNNEQFF. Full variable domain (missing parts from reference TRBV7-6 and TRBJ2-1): GAGVSQSPRYKVTKRGQDVALRCDPISGHVSLYWYRQALGQGPEFLTYFNYEAQQDKSGLPNDRFSAERPEGSISTLTIQRTEQRDSAMYRCASSWLAGGNNEQFFGPGTRLTVL.

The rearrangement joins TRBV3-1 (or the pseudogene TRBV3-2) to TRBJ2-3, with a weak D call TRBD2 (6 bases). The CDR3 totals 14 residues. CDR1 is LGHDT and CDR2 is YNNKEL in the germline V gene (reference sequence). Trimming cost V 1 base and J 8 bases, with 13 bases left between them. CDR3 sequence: CASSQADVGGTQYF. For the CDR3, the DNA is TGTGCCAGCAGCCAAGCGGATGTGGGGGGTACGCAGTATTTT.

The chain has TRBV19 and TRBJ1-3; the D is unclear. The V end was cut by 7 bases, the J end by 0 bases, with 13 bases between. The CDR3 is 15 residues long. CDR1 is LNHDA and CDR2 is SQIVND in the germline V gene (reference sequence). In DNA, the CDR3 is TGTGCCAGTAACCCAGGTCCTTCCTCTGGAAACACCATATATTTT. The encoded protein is CASNPGPSSGNTIYF. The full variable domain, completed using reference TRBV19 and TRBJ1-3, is DGGITQSPKYLFRKEGQNVTLSCEQNLNHDAMYWYRQDPGQGLRLIYYSQIVNDFQKGDIAEGYSVSREKKESFPLTVTSAQKNPTAFYLCASNPGPSSGNTIYFGEGSWLTVV.

CDR3 sequence (DNA): TGCAGCGTCGACGGGGGACTAGCGGGGGCGAGTGAGCAGTACTTC. Protein product: CSVDGGLAGASEQYF. J is TRBJ2-7 and V is TRBV29-1, with 14 nucleotides matching TRBD2. Germline V gene sequence: CDR1 SQVTM, CDR2 ANQGSEA. The V and J ends lost 6 bases and 7 bases, in that order; junction bases with no gene match: 11. This CDR3 contains 15 residues.

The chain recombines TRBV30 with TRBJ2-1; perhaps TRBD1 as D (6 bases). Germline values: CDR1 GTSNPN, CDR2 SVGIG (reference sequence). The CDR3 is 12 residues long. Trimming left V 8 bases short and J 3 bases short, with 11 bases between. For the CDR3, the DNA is TGTGCCGGCTACAGGGTCTACAATGAGCAGTTCTTC. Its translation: CAGYRVYNEQFF. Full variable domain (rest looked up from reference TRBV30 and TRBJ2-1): SQTIHQWPATLVQPVGSPLSLECTVEGTSNPNLYWYRQAAGRGLQLLFYSVGIGQISSEVPQNLSASRPQDRQFILSSKKLLLSDSGFYLCAGYRVYNEQFFGPGTRLTVL.

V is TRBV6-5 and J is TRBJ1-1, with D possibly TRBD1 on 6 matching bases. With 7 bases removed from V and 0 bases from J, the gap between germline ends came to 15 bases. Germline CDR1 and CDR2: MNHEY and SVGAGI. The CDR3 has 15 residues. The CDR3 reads CASKSSGTMNTEAFF. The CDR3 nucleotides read TGTGCCAGCAAAAGTTCGGGGACAATGAACACTGAAGCTTTCTTT.

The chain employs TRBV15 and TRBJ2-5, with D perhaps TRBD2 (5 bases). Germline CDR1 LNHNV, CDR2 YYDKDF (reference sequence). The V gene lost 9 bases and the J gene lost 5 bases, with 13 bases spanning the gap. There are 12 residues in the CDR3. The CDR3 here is CATAGVGETQYF. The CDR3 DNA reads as TGTGCCACGGCCGGGGTGGGTGAGACCCAGTACTTC.

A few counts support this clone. The CDR3 loop is CASSPGTSGNTYEQYF. The DNA for the CDR3 is TGTGCCAGCAGCCCCGGGACTAGCGGAAATACCTACGAGCAGTACTTC. J is TRBJ2-7 and V is TRBV27; 11 nucleotides line up with TRBD2. CDR1 MNHEY and CDR2 SMNVEV come from the germline V gene (reference sequence). V lost 6 bases to trimming and J lost 2 bases; unmatched junction nucleotides: 9. The CDR3 runs 16 residues.

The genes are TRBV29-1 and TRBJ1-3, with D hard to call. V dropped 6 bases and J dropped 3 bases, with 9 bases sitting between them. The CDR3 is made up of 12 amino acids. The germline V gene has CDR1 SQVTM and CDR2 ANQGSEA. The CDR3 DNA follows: TGCAGCGTGGGAGGTTTTGGAAACACCATATATTTT. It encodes CSVGGFGNTIYF.

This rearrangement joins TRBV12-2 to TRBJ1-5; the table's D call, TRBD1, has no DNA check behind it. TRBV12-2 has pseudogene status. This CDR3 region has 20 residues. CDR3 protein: CASRLKGQGAWEDIGQPQHF. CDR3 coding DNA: TGTGCAAGTCGCTTGAAAGGACAGGGGGCTTGGGAGGATATCGGTCAGCCCCAGCATTTT.

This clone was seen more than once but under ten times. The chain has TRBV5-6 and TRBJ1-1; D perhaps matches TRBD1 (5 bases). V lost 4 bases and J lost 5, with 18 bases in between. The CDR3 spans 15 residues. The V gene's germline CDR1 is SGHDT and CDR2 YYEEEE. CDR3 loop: CASSNPSRVGTEAFF. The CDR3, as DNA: TGTGCCAGCAGCAACCCATCCAGGGTTGGGACTGAAGCTTTCTTT.

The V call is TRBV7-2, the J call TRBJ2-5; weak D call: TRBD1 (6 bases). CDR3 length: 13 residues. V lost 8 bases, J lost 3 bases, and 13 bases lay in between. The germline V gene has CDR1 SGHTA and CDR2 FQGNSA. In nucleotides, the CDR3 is TGTGCCAGCTCCAGACAGGCCGAAGAGACCCAGTACTTC. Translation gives CASSRQAEETQYF.